The 9 T cell receptor beta chains presented below share a single source sample, sequenced in a study of T cells in Graves' hyperthyroidism and ophthalmopathy. Amplification yielded TCR beta CDR3 regions, with RNA transcripts as the source. When the TCR CDR3 underwent first-round RT-PCR, the HTBI primer set was used. TCRdb analysed the multiplex PCR reads with MiXCR anew, one entry per CDR3 protein. The data show 350,000 to 400,000 distinct CDR3 sequences, 15% seen once. Sequencing was carried out using blood. These receptors all come from a young woman with Graves' hyperthyroidism.

The gene calls are TRBV20-1 and TRBJ2-1; D may be TRBD2 (5 bases). V was shortened by 2 bases and J by 8 bases, with 22 bases between the two germline ends. Germline V lookup: CDR1 DFQATT, CDR2 SNEGSKA (reference sequence). The CDR3 is made up of 16 amino acids. CDR3 loop: CSARKVRESVLDEQFF. CDR3 nucleotide sequence: TGCAGTGCTAGAAAGGTTAGGGAGTCGGTGCTGGATGAGCAGTTCTTC.

There are many counts of this clonotype. The gene calls are TRBV20-1 and TRBJ2-1, with 8 bases that match TRBD2. Germline loops: CDR1 DFQATT, CDR2 SNEGSKA (reference sequence). The CDR3 spans 15 residues. V lost 0 bases and J lost 5; bases outside the gene matches: 6. As DNA, the CDR3 is TGCAGTGCTAGAGAAAGAGCGGGAGTCGACAATGAGCAGTTCTTC. Amino acid sequence: CSARERAGVDNEQFF.

This clonotype was detected many times. The chain uses TRBV27 and TRBJ2-7, with D tentatively TRBD1 (5 bases). V lost 5 bases to trimming and J lost 0 bases, with 11 bases between them. There are 14 residues in the CDR3. The germline V gene encodes CDR1 MNHEY and CDR2 SMNVEV (reference sequence). The CDR3 region has the DNA TGTGCCAGCAGTCGAAGACAGAGCTCCTACGAGCAGTACTTC. This encodes CASSRRQSSYEQYF.

This clonotype was seen ten or more times. The chain links TRBV29-1 to TRBJ2-5, with 8 bases aligning to TRBD1. The CDR3 length is 16 residues. Trimming removed 1 base from V and 3 bases from J; junction bases left unmatched: 10. In germline, CDR1 is SQVTM, CDR2 ANQGSEA. The CDR3 DNA reads TGCAGCGTTGAAGCGGTAAGGACAGGGCACGAAGAGACCCAGTACTTC. This gives the protein CSVEAVRTGHEETQYF.

The chain couples TRBV19 to TRBJ2-7, with a tentative D call TRBD2 (5 bases). V lost 3 bases and J 4 bases, leaving 16 bases between the germline ends. The CDR3 length is 15 residues. The germline V gene has CDR1 LNHDA and CDR2 SQIVND (reference sequence). CDR3 protein: CASSIHPDRGYEQYF. In nucleotides, the CDR3 is TGTGCCAGTAGTATTCACCCCGACCGGGGTTACGAGCAGTACTTC.

This clonotype was seen many times. The V and J genes are TRBV28 and TRBJ2-7, with D tentatively TRBD1 (7 bases). This CDR3 comprises 14 residues. Deletions cut 6 bases from V and 4 bases from J, with 16 bases between. Germline loops: CDR1 MDHEN, CDR2 SYDVKM. The CDR3 loop is CASSTGVGLYEQYF. The CDR3 DNA reads TGTGCCAGCAGCACAGGGGTTGGACTATACGAGCAGTACTTC.

Many counts were recorded for this clonotype. The rearrangement links TRBV27 to TRBJ2-3, with 7 bases fitting TRBD1. V shed 6 bases, J shed 4 bases, and the junction held 13 bases outside the gene matches. Germline V gene lookup returns CDR1 MNHEY and CDR2 SMNVEV (reference sequence). The CDR3 spans 16 residues. The CDR3 sequence: CASRSRPQGRSDTQYF. In nucleotides, the CDR3 is TGTGCCAGCAGAAGTAGGCCACAGGGGCGGTCAGATACGCAGTATTTT.

This chain uses TRBV11-2 with TRBJ2-5, with D perhaps being TRBD1 or TRBD2 (5 bases each). From germline, CDR1 is SGHAT and CDR2 FQNNGV. The CDR3 totals 16 residues. V was shortened by 1 base and J by 4 bases, with 16 bases between the two germline ends. The CDR3: CASSLGWSGTGETQYF. The CDR3 DNA is TGTGCCAGCAGCTTAGGTTGGTCCGGGACGGGAGAGACCCAGTACTTC.

The chain employs TRBV28 and TRBJ2-1; TRBD1 matches at 11 bases. Trimming took 6 bases from V and 9 from J; bases not matched to a gene: 10. CDR3 size: 15 residues. Germline CDR1 and CDR2: MDHEN and SYDVKM. The CDR3, as DNA: TGTGCCAGCAGCCCCCGGGACAGGGGGATTTCTGAGCAGTTCTTC. Protein product: CASSPRDRGISEQFF.